This TCR beta chain was identified during a study of blood T cell repertoires in COVID-19. Study-wide context: The samples span acute and convalescent COVID-19 from the United States, Italy and Spain.

Enrollees, 18 to 89 years old, lived in about two dozen US areas. Participants had their cohort set by participant-reported clinical history. Sequenced by immunoSEQ multiplex PCR; TCRdb stores in-frame clones only, minus some. The sample carries approximately 480,000 clones, 87% recorded once. The trim removed 1 base at V and 2 bases at J, leaving 13 bases unmatched. Germline V CDR1 and CDR2: SGHRS, YFSETQ. The CDR3 spans 18 residues. This chain uses TRBV5-1 with TRBJ2-3; 7 positions agree with TRBD2. The clonotype was recovered from a woman younger than 30 who had recovered from COVID-19. The sequenced sample was PBMCs or T cells enriched from blood (not recorded which). The CDR3: CASSLRPRGGVDTDTQYF. The DNA for the CDR3 is TGCGCCAGCAGCTTGCGGCCACGGGGAGGGGTGGACACAGATACGCAGTATTTT.